The 17 T cell receptor beta chains below come from one sample, sequenced in a study of long-term antiretroviral therapy in people with HIV (dated by TCRdb to 2021 to 2024). Sequencing of the TRB variable region was done with the immunoSEQ hsTCRB v3.0 assay at survey level resolution. TCRdb re-hosts the immuneACCESS table, in-frame sequences only. Its copies lack some clones; in the studies checked, an unresolved V gene accounts for under half of them, and the cause for the rest is not known. Across this sample there are tens of thousands of clones, with 82% seen only once. The top ten clones comprise roughly 10% of the sample. This specimen was unsorted PBMCs, taken less than 2.5 years after starting antiretroviral therapy. The receptors stem from a man aged 35 to 55 with HIV.

V usage is TRBV5-1 and J usage is TRBJ1-1; tentatively, D is TRBD1 (6 bases). Deletions cut 4 bases from V and 1 base from J, with 17 bases between. This CDR3 comprises 16 residues. CDR1 is SGHRS, CDR2 YFSETQ, per germline. The CDR3 loop reads CASSPTGLSSNTEAFF. The CDR3 DNA sequence: TGCGCCAGCAGCCCGACAGGCTTATCGTCGAACACTGAAGCTTTCTTT.

The rearrangement links TRBV25-1 to TRBJ2-7; either TRBD1 or TRBD2 may supply D (5 bases each). V was pared by 7 bases and J by 4 bases, with 11 bases between. This CDR3 comprises 12 residues. The germline V gene encodes CDR1 MGHDK and CDR2 SYGVNS. The CDR3 DNA reads as TGTGCCAGCACTGGGACGGCTTACGAGCAGTACTTC. Translation: CASTGTAYEQYF.

This chain joins TRBV18 and TRBJ2-1; a possible D gene is TRBD1 (6 bases). CDR3 length equals 14 residues. Germline V gene sequence: CDR1 KGHSH, CDR2 LQKENI. Trimming removed 0 bases at V and 7 bases at J, with 10 bases between. Here the CDR3 reads CASSPPNRANEQFF. The CDR3 region has the DNA TGTGCCAGCTCACCACCGAACAGGGCTAATGAGCAGTTCTTC.

The gene calls are TRBV27 and TRBJ2-7; D is possibly TRBD1 or TRBD2 (5 bases each). The length of the CDR3 is 13 residues. Germline V gene data show CDR1 as MNHEY and CDR2 as SMNVEV (reference sequence). V was trimmed by 5 bases and J by 2 bases, leaving 10 bases between them. CDR3 in amino acids: CASSPRGAYEQYF. CDR3 in DNA: TGTGCCAGCAGTCCTCGAGGGGCCTACGAGCAGTACTTC.

Only a few counts were recorded for this clone. The genes are TRBV7-9 and TRBJ1-2; tentatively, D is TRBD1 (5 bases). The CDR3 spans 14 residues. Germline lookup yields CDR1 SEHNR and CDR2 FQNEAQ (reference sequence). V was clipped by 5 bases and J by 5 bases, with 15 bases between them. CDR3 coding DNA: TGTGCCAGCAGCGGGGGGGGTGCTCATTATGGCTACACCTTC. Residues: CASSGGGAHYGYTF.

This clone was recorded a few times. The V gene is TRBV18, the J gene TRBJ2-7; 7 bases agree with TRBD2. This CDR3 region has 14 residues. J lost 6 bases, V lost 2 bases, and 7 bases had no gene match. CDR1 KGHSH and CDR2 LQKENI come from the germline V gene. The CDR3 nucleotides read TGTGCCAGCTCACCAGCAGCGGGGCCTTTCGAGCAGTACTTC. Its translation: CASSPAAGPFEQYF.

The chain carries TRBV5-5 and TRBJ1-1; D not resolved. This CDR3 region has 14 residues. Trimming took 0 bases from V and 5 from J, leaving 11 bases between them. Germline CDR1 reads SGHKS; CDR2 reads YYEKEE (reference sequence). CDR3 DNA sequence: TGTGCCAGCAGCTTGGAAAGGTTGTGGACTGAAGCTTTCTTT. Its translation: CASSLERLWTEAFF.

The chain carries TRBV5-1 and TRBJ1-1; D perhaps matches TRBD1 (6 bases). V lost 0 bases, J lost 3 bases, and 12 bases lay in between. CDR1 is SGHRS, CDR2 YFSETQ, per germline. The CDR3 runs 15 residues. The CDR3 nucleotides read TGCGCCAGCAGCTTGGGGGGCAGGGGCTACACTGAAGCTTTCTTT. Amino acids: CASSLGGRGYTEAFF. Together with reference TRBV5-1 and TRBJ1-1, the CDR3 gives the full variable domain: KAGVTQTPRYLIKTRGQQVTLSCSPISGHRSVSWYQQTPGQGLQFLFEYFSETQRNKGNFPGRFSGRQFSNSRSEMNVSTLELGDSALYLCASSLGGRGYTEAFFGQGTRLTVV.

The chain has TRBV4-2 and TRBJ1-1; no definite D call. V dropped 7 bases and J dropped 0 bases, with 9 bases sitting between them. From germline, CDR1 is LGHNA and CDR2 YNFKEQ. The CDR3 is 13 amino acids. In DNA form, the CDR3 reads TGTGCCAGCACCACGGTCATGAACACTGAAGCTTTCTTT. This codes for CASTTVMNTEAFF.

The chain links TRBV28 to TRBJ2-7; 7 positions match TRBD2. Unmatched junction bases numbered 11, after V lost 6 bases and J lost 6 bases. There are 14 residues in the CDR3. Germline V gene data show CDR1 as MDHEN and CDR2 as SYDVKM. Here the CDR3 reads CASRGGTVGGEQYF. The CDR3, as DNA: TGTGCCAGCAGGGGGGGGACCGTAGGTGGCGAGCAGTACTTC.

The chain's CDR3 is CASSLDGGTREQFF. CDR3 DNA sequence: TGTGCCAGCAGCTTAGATGGTGGGACGAGAGAGCAGTTCTTC. The V gene is TRBV11-3, the J gene TRBJ2-1; tentatively, D is TRBD1 or TRBD2 (5 bases each). Deletions cut 0 bases from V and 10 bases from J, with 13 bases between. CDR1 is SGHNT and CDR2 is YENEEA in the germline V gene. The CDR3 extends over 14 amino acids. The whole variable domain, filled in from reference TRBV11-3 and TRBJ2-1, reads EAGVVQSPRYKIIEKKQPVAFWCNPISGHNTLYWYLQNLGQGPELLIRYENEEAVDDSQLPKDRFSAERLKGVDSTLKIQPAELGDSAVYLCASSLDGGTREQFFGPGTRLTVL.

In this sample, this clone turned up a few times. The CDR3 DNA reads TGTGCCACCAGCTTGACAATTAACACTGAAGCTTTCTTT. The encoded protein is CATSLTINTEAFF. The chain carries TRBV15 and TRBJ1-1; D gene uncertain. V was clipped by 5 bases and J by 2 bases, with 9 bases between them. Per the germline V gene, CDR1 is LNHNV and CDR2 is YYDKDF (reference sequence). CDR3 length equals 13 residues.

This chain connects TRBV27 to TRBJ1-1; D unclear. Between the trimmed V and J ends, which lost 2 bases and 6 bases, there was a span of 10 bases. In germline, CDR1 is MNHEY, CDR2 SMNVEV (reference sequence). The CDR3 runs to 13 residues. The CDR3 spells CASSLTRWAEAFF. The DNA of the CDR3 is TGTGCCAGCAGTTTAACTCGGTGGGCTGAAGCTTTCTTT.

J is TRBJ2-3 and V is TRBV4-2; D perhaps matches TRBD2 (6 bases). V dropped 5 bases and J dropped 2 bases, with 11 bases sitting between them. This CDR3 has 14 residues. Germline V gene sequence: CDR1 LGHNA, CDR2 YNFKEQ. CDR3 bases: TGTGCCAGCAGCGACCCGGGACTCACAGATACGCAGTATTTT. Protein sequence: CASSDPGLTDTQYF.

In this sample, this clone turned up once. The CDR3 region has the DNA TGCGCCAGCAGCTTATCGGGAGGGAACTATGGCTACACCTTC. The encoded protein is CASSLSGGNYGYTF. The genes are TRBV5-1 and TRBJ1-2; the D is unclear. CDR1 and CDR2 from the germline V gene are SGHRS and YFSETQ. This CDR3 spans 14 amino acids. The V gene lost 2 bases and the J gene lost 2 bases, with 10 bases spanning the gap.

The rearrangement uses TRBV19 and TRBJ1-2, with TRBD1 matching over 7 bases. There are 14 residues in the CDR3. With 3 bases clipped from V and 7 bases from J, the junction kept 8 bases outside the gene matches. Germline values: CDR1 LNHDA, CDR2 SQIVND (reference sequence). This chain's CDR3 is CASSMWQGDGGYTF. Here the CDR3 DNA reads TGTGCCAGTAGTATGTGGCAGGGGGATGGTGGCTACACCTTC.

The chain links TRBV19 to TRBJ2-1, with 8 bases that match TRBD2. CDR1 is LNHDA and CDR2 is SQIVND in the germline V gene (reference sequence). V dropped 7 bases and J dropped 12; count of bases not matched to a gene: 17. The CDR3 covers 15 residues. The CDR3 is CASTHLGASGYGQFF. The CDR3 bases are TGTGCCAGTACCCATCTAGGCGCTAGCGGGTATGGGCAGTTCTTC.